This T cell receptor (beta chain) emerged from a study of T cell responses to AZD1222 COVID-19 vaccine. This CDR3 region has 13 residues. The germline gives CDR1 LGHNA, CDR2 YSLEER. Trimming took 0 bases from V and 8 from J, leaving 10 bases between them. Clones were sequenced by immunoSEQ multiplex PCR, and TCRdb holds only the in-frame ones, with some missing. The repertoire includes fewer than 150,000 clones, about 90% of them detected once, and 1.5% to 2% sits in the top ten. The V gene is TRBV4-3, the J gene TRBJ1-2, with D perhaps TRBD1 (5 bases). Here the sequenced sample was peripheral blood, taken on day 0 of AZD1222 vaccination. This TCR was sampled from an adult in good health. In nucleotides, the CDR3 is TGCGCCAGCAGCCAAGATTTGGGGGTAGGCTACACCTTC. This gives the protein CASSQDLGVGYTF.